The TCR beta chain described here comes from a study of T cell responses to AZD1222 COVID-19 vaccine. The wider study: Whether given at about 4 or about 12 weeks, second doses were pooled. Points from the study as a whole: Dominant CD4 TCR responses targeted spike regions 160-218 and 743-854. Nearly half of spike-specific TCRs reportedly target unmutated variant regions.

V lost 6 bases and J lost 9, with 9 bases in between. Germline lookup yields CDR1 MNHEY and CDR2 SVGAGI. The CDR3 contains 11 residues. Remarks on this clone: Its matching antigen is unknown.

TCRdb keeps only in-frame clones here, not all; method: immunoSEQ multiplex PCR. The sample consists of about 49,000 clones, about 83% of them appearing once. The material was peripheral blood, obtained on day 0 of AZD1222 vaccination. The J gene is TRBJ2-1, the V gene TRBV6-5, with unresolved D. This sequence was found in an adult in good health. CDR3 in amino acids: CASRTVGEQFF. The CDR3 region has the DNA TGTGCCAGCAGAACGGTGGGTGAGCAGTTCTTC.